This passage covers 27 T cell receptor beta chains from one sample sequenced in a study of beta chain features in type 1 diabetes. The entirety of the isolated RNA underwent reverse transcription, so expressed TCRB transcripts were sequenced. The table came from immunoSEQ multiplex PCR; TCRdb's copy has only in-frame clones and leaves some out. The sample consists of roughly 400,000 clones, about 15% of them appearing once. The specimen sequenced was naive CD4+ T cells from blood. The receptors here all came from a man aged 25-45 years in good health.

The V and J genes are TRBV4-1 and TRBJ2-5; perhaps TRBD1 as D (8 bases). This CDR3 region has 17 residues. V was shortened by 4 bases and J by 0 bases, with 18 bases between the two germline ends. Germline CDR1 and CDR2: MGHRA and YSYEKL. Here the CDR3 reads CASSRIQGGSYQETQYF. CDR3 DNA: TGCGCCAGCAGCCGTATACAGGGGGGGAGCTACCAAGAGACCCAGTACTTC.

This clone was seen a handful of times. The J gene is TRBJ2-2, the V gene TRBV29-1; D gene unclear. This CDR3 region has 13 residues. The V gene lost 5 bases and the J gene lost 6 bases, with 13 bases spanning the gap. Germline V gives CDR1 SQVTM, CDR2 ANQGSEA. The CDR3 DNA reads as TGCAGCGTTTTCCTTGCGGTTCCCGGGGAGCTGTTTTTT. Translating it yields CSVFLAVPGELFF.

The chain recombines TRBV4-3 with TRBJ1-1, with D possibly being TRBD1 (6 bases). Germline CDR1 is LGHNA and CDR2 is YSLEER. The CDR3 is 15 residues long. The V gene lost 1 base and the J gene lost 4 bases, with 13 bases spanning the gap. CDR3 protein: CASSQGTGRSTEAFF. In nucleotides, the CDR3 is TGCGCCAGCAGCCAAGGTACAGGGAGGAGCACTGAAGCTTTCTTT.

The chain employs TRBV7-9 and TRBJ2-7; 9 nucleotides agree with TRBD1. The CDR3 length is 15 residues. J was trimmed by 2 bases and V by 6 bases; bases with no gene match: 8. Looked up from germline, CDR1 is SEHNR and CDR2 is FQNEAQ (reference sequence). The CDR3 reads CASRARDRVAYEQYV. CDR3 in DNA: TGTGCCAGCAGAGCCCGGGACAGGGTGGCCTACGAGCAGTACGTC.

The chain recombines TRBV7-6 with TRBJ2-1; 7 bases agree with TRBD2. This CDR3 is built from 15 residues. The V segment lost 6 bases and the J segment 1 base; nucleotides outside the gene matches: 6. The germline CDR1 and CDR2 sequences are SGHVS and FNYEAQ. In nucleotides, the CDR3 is TGTGCCAGCAGTAGTGGGGGGGTTTCCTACAATGAGCAGTTCTTC. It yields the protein CASSSGGVSYNEQFF.

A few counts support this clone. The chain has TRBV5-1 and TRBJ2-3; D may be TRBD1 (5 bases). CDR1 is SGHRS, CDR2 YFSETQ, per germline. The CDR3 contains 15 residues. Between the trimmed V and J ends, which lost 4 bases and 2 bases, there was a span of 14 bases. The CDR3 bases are TGCGCCAGCAGCGGAGAGGACAAAATCACAGATACGCAGTATTTT. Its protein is CASSGEDKITDTQYF.

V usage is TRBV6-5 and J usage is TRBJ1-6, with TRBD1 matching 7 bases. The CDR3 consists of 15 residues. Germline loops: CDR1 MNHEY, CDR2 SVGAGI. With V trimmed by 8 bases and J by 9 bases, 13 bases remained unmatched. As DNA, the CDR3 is TGTGCCAGCGGTCTAACAGGGGATCTAGTTTCACCCCTCCACTTT. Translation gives CASGLTGDLVSPLHF.

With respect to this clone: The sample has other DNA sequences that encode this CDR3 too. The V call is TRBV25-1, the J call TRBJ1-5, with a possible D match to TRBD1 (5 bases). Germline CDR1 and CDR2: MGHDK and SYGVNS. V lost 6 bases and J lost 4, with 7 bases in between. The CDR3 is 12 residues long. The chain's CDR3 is CASSAGNQPQHF. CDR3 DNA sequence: TGTGCCAGCAGCGCAGGGAATCAGCCCCAGCATTTT.

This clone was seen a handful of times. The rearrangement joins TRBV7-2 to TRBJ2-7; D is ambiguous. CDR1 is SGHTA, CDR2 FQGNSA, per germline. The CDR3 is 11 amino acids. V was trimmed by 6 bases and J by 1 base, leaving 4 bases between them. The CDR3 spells CASRSSYEQYF. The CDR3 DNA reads TGTGCCAGCAGATCATCCTACGAGCAGTACTTC.

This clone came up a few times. Here the CDR3 DNA reads TGCGCCAGCAGCCAAGACATGACAGTTCCGATCTATGGCTACACCTTC. Protein product: CASSQDMTVPIYGYTF. The chain joins TRBV4-3 to TRBJ1-2; tentative D call: TRBD1 (5 bases). V lost 0 bases and J lost 4, with 15 bases in between. CDR1 and CDR2 (germline): LGHNA, YSLEER. The CDR3 length is 16 residues.

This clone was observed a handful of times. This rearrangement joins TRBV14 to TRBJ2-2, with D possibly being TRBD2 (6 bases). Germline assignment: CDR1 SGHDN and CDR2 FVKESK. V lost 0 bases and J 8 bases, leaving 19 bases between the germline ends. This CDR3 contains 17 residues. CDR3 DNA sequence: TGTGCCAGCAGCCAAGAAGTGGGCGTTGGAGGGATTGGGGAGCTGTTTTTT. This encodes CASSQEVGVGGIGELFF.

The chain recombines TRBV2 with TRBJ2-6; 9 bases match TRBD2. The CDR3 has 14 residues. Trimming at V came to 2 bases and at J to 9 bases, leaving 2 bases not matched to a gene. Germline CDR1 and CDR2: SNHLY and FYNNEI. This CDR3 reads CASSELAGHNVLTF. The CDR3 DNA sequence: TGTGCCAGCAGTGAACTAGCGGGACACAACGTCCTGACTTTC.

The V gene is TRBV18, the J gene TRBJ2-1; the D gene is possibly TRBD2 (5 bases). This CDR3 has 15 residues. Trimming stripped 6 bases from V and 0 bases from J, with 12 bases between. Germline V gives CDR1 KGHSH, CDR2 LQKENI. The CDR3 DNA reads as TGTGCCAGCTCTCCCCTAGGGAGCTCCTACAATGAGCAGTTCTTC. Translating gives CASSPLGSSYNEQFF.

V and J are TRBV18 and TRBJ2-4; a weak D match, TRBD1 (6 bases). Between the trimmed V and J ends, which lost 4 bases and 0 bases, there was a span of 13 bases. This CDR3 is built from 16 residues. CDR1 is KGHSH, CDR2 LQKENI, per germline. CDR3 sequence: CASSLQGILAKNIQYF. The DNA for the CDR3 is TGTGCCAGCTCACTACAGGGTATACTAGCCAAAAACATTCAGTACTTC. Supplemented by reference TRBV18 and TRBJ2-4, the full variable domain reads NAGVMQNPRHLVRRRGQEARLRCSPMKGHSHVYWYRQLPEEGLKFMVYLQKENIIDESGMPKERFSAEFPKEGPSILRIQQVVRGDSAAYFCASSLQGILAKNIQYFGAGTRLSVL.

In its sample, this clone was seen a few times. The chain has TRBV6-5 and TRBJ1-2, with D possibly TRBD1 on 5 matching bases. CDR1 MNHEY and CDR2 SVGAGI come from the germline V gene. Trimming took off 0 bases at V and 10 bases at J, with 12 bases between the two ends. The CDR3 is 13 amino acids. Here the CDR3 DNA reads TGTGCCAGCAGTTACTCGCTTGAAGGGGTCTACACCTTC. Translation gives CASSYSLEGVYTF.

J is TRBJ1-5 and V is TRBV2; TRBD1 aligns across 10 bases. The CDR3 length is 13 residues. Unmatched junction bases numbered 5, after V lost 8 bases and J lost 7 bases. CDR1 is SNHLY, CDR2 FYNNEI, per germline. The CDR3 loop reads CASRTGGWQPQHF. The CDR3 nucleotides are TGTGCCAGCCGGACAGGGGGTTGGCAGCCCCAGCATTTT.

This CDR3 reads CASSQMAGAEQYV. The CDR3 region has the DNA TGTGCCAGCAGCCAGATGGCGGGAGCCGAGCAGTACGTC. This chain uses TRBV14 with TRBJ2-7, with 7 bases aligning to TRBD2. Trimming took 3 bases from V and 6 from J; bases not matched to a gene: 5. The CDR3 spans 13 residues. CDR1 is SGHDN, CDR2 FVKESK, per germline.

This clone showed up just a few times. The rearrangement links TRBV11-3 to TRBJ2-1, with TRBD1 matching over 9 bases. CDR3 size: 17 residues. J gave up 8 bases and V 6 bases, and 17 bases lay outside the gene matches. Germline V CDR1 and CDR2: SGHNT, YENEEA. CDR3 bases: TGTGCCAGCAGTAAAGGCGTCGGACAGGGGAATTTAGATGAGCAGTTCTTC. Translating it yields CASSKGVGQGNLDEQFF.

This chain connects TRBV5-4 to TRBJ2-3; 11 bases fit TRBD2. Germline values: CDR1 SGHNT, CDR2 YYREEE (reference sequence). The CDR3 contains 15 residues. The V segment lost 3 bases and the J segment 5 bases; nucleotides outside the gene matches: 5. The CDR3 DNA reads TGTGCCAGCAGCTCACTAGCGGGGGCCGGAGATACGCAGTATTTT. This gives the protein CASSSLAGAGDTQYF.

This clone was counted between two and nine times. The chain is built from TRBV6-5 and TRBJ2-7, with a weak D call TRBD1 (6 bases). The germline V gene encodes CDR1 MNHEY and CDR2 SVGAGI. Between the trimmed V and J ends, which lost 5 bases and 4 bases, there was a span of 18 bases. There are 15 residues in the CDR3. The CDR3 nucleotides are TGTGCCAGCAGTCCCCTGGGTACAGGGCTATACGAGCAGTACGTC. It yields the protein CASSPLGTGLYEQYV.

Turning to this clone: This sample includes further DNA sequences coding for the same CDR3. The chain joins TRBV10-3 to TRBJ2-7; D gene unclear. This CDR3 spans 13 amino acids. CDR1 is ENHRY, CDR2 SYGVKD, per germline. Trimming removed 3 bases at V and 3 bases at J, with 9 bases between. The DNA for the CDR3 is TGTGCCATCAGTGAAAGAAGGGACTACGAGCAGTACGTC. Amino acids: CAISERRDYEQYV.

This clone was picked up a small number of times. CDR3 nucleotide sequence: TGTGCCAGCAGCACCCCCCAGGGGGGGTTATATGGCTACACCTTC. Translation gives CASSTPQGGLYGYTF. This chain connects TRBV5-4 to TRBJ1-2; 7 bases are shared with TRBD1. The CDR3 extends over 15 amino acids. V lost 4 bases, J lost 5 bases, and 11 bases stayed unmatched. The V gene's germline CDR1 is SGHNT and CDR2 YYREEE (reference sequence).

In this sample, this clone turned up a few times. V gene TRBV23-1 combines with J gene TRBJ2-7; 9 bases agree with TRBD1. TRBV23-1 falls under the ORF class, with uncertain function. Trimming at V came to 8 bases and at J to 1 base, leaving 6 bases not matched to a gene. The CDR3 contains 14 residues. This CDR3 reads CASGAGTGSYEQYV. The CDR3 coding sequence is TGCGCCAGCGGCGCCGGGACAGGGTCCTACGAGCAGTACGTC.

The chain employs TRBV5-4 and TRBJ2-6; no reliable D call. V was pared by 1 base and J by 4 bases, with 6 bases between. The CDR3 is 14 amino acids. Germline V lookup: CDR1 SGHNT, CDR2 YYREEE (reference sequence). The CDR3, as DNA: TGTGCCAGCAGCTTGTCGGCCGGGGCCAACGTCCTGACTTTC. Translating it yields CASSLSAGANVLTF.

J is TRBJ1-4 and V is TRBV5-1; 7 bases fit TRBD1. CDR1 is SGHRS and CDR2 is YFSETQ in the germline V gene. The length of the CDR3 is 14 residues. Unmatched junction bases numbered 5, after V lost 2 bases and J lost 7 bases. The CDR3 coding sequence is TGCGCCAGCAGCTTACAGGGGCTGTTTGAAAAACTGTTTTTT. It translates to CASSLQGLFEKLFF.

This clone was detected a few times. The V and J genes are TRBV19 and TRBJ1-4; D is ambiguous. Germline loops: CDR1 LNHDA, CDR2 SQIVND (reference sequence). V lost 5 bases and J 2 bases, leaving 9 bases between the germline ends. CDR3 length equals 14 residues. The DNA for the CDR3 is TGTGCCAGTAGTCGAGTTCGGACTAATGAAAAACTGTTTTTT. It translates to CASSRVRTNEKLFF. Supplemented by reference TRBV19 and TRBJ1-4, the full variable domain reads DGGITQSPKYLFRKEGQNVTLSCEQNLNHDAMYWYRQDPGQGLRLIYYSQIVNDFQKGDIAEGYSVSREKKESFPLTVTSAQKNPTAFYLCASSRVRTNEKLFFGSGTQLSVL.

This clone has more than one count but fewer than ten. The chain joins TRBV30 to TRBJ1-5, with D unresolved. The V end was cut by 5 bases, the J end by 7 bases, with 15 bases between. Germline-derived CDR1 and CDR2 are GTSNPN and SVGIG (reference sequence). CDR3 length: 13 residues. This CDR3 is CAWRAEQGQPQHF. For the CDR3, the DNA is TGTGCCTGGCGTGCGGAACAAGGGCAGCCCCAGCATTTT.